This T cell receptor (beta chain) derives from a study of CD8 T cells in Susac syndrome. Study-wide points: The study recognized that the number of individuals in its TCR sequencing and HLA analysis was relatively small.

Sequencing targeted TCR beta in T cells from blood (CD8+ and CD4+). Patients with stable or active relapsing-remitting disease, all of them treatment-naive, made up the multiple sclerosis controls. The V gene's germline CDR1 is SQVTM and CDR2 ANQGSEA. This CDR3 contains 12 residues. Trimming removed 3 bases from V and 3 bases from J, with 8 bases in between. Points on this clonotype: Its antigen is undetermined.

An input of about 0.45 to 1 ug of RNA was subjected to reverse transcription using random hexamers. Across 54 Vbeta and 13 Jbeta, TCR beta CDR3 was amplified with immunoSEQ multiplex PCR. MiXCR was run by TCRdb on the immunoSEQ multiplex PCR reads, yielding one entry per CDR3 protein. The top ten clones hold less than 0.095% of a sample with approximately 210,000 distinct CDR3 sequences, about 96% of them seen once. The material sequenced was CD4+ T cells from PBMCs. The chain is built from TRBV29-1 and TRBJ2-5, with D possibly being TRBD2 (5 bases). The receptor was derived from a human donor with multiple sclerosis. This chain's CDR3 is CSVEIGKETQYF. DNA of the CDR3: TGCAGCGTTGAGATCGGGAAAGAGACCCAGTACTTC. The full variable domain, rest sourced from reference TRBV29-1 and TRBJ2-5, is SAVISQKPSRDICQRGTSLTIQCQVDSQVTMMFWYRQQPGQSLTLIATANQGSEATYESGFVIDKFPISRPNLTFSTLTVSNMSPEDSSIYLCSVEIGKETQYFGPGTRLLVL.